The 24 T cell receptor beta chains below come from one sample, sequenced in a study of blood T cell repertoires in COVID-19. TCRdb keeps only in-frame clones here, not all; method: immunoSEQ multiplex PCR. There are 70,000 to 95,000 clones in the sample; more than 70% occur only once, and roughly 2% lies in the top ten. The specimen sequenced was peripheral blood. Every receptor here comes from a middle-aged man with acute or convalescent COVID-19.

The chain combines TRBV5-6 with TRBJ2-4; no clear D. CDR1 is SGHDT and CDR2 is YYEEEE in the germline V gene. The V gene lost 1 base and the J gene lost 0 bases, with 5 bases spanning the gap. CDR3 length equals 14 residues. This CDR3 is CASSLTVAKNIQYF. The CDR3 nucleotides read TGTGCCAGCAGCTTGACGGTAGCCAAAAACATTCAGTACTTC.

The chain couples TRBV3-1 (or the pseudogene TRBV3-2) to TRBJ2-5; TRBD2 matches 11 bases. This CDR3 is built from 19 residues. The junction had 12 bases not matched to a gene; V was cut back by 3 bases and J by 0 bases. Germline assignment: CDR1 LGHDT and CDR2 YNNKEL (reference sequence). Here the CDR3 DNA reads TGTGCCAGCAGCCAGCGGGGGCTAGCGGGAGGAAGGGACCAAGAGACCCAGTACTTC. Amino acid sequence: CASSQRGLAGGRDQETQYF.

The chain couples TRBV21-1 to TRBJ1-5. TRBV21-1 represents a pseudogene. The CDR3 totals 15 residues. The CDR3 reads CASSKEGPEGQPQHF. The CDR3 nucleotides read TGTGCCAGCAGCAAAGAGGGACCGGAGGGTCAGCCCCAGCATTTT.

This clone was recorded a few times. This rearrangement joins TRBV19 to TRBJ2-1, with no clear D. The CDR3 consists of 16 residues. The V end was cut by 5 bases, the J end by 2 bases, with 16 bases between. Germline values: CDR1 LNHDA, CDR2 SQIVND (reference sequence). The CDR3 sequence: CASSVTFSDPYNEQFF. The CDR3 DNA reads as TGTGCCAGTAGTGTTACTTTTTCCGATCCCTACAATGAGCAGTTCTTC.

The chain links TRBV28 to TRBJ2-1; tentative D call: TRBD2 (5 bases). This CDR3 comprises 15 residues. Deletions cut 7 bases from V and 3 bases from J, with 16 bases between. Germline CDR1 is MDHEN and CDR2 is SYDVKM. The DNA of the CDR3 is TGTGCCAGCACCAAACTAGGTTGGTACTACAATGAGCAGTTCTTC. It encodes CASTKLGWYYNEQFF.

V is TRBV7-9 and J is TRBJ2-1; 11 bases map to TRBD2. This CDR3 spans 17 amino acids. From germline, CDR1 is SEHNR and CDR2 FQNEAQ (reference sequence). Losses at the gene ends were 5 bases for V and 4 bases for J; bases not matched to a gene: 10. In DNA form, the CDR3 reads TGTGCCAGCAGCCCAGGGGCTAGCGGGGGGTTATACAATGAGCAGTTCTTC. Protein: CASSPGASGGLYNEQFF. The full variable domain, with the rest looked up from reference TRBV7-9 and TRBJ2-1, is DTGVSQNPRHKITKRGQNVTFRCDPISEHNRLYWYRQTLGQGPEFLTYFQNEAQLEKSRLLSDRFSAERPKGSFSTLEIQRTEQGDSAMYLCASSPGASGGLYNEQFFGPGTRLTVL.

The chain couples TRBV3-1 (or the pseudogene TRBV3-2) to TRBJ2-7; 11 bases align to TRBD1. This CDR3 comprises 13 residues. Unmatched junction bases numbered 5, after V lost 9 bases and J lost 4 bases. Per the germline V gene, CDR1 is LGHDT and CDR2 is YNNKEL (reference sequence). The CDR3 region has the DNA TGTGCCAGGGAGGACAGGGGGCCTTACGAGCAGTACGTC. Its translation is CAREDRGPYEQYV.

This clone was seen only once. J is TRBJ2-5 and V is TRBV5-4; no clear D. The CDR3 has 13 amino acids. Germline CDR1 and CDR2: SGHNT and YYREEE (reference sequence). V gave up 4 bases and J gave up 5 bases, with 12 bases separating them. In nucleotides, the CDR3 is TGTGCCAGCAGCCAATTCCCCGGGGAGACCCAGTACTTC. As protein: CASSQFPGETQYF.

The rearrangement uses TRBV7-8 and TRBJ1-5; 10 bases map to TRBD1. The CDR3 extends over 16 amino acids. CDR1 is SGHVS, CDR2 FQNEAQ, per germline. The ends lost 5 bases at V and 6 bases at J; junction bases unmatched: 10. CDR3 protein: CASSPRGQGRGQPQHF. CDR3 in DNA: TGTGCCAGCAGCCCCAGGGGACAGGGGCGAGGTCAGCCCCAGCATTTT.

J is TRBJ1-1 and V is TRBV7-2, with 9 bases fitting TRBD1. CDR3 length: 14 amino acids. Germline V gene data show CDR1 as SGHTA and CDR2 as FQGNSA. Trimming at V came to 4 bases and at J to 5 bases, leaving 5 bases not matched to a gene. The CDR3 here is CASSSGTGRTEAFF. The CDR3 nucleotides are TGTGCCAGCAGCTCCGGGACAGGGAGAACTGAAGCTTTCTTT.

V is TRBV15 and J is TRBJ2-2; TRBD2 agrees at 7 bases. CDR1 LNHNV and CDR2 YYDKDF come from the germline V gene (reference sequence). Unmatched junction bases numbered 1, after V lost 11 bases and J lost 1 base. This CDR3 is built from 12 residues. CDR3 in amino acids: CAAGVNTGELFF. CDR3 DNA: TGTGCCGCGGGGGTGAACACCGGGGAGCTGTTTTTT.

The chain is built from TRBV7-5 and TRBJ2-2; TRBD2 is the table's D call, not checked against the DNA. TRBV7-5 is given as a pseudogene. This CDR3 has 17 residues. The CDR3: CVRSFVGLAGDTGELFF. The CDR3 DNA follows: TGTGTCAGAAGCTTCGTAGGACTAGCGGGGGACACCGGGGAGCTGTTTTTT.

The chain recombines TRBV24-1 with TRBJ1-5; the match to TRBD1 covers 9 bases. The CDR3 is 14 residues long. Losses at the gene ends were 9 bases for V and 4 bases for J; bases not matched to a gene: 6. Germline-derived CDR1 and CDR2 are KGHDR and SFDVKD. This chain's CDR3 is CATATGGRNQPQHF. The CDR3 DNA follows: TGTGCCACCGCTACAGGGGGCCGAAATCAGCCCCAGCATTTT.

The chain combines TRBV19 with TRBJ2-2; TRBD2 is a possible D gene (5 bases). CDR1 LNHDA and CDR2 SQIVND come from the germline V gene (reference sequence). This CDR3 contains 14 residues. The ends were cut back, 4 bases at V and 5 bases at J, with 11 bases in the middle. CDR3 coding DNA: TGTGCCAGTAGTACCCCGGGGTTGACCGGGGAGCTGTTTTTT. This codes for CASSTPGLTGELFF. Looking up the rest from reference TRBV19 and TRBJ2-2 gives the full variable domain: DGGITQSPKYLFRKEGQNVTLSCEQNLNHDAMYWYRQDPGQGLRLIYYSQIVNDFQKGDIAEGYSVSREKKESFPLTVTSAQKNPTAFYLCASSTPGLTGELFFGEGSRLTVL.

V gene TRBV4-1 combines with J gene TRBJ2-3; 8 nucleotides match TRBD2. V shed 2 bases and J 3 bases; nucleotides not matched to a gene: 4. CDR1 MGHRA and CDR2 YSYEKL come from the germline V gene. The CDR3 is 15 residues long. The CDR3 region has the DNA TGCGCCAGCAGCCAAACTCCGGGGGGGACAGATACGCAGTATTTT. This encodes CASSQTPGGTDTQYF.

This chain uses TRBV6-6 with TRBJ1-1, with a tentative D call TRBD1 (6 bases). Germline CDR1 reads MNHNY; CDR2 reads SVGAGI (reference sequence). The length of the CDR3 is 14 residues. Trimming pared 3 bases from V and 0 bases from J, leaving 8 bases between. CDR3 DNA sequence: TGTGCCAGCAGTTATGGACAGCTGAACACTGAAGCTTTCTTT. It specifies CASSYGQLNTEAFF.

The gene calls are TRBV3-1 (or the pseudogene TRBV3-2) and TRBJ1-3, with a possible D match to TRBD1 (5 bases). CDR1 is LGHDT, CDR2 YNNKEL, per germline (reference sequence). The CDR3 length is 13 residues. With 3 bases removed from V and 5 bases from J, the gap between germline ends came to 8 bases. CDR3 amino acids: CASSQGLRNTIYF. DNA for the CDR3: TGTGCCAGCAGCCAGGGGCTTCGAAACACCATATATTTT.

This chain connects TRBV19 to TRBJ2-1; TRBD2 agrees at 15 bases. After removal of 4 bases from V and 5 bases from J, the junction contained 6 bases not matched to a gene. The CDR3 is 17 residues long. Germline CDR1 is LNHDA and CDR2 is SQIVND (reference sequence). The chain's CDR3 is CASSTSGTSGGHNEQFF. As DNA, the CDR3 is TGTGCCAGTAGTACCTCCGGGACTAGCGGGGGGCACAATGAGCAGTTCTTC.

CDR3 region: CASSFRGETEAFF. The CDR3 region has the DNA TGTGCCAGCAGCTTCCGGGGAGAAACTGAAGCTTTCTTT. The chain joins TRBV7-2 to TRBJ1-1; D unclear. The germline V gene encodes CDR1 SGHTA and CDR2 FQGNSA. There are 13 residues in the CDR3. The ends were cut back, 3 bases at V and 5 bases at J, with 10 bases in the middle.

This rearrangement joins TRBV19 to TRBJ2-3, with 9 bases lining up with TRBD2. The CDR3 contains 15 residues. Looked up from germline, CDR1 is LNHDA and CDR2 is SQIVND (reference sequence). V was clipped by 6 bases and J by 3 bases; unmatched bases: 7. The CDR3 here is CASRPRGGPTDTQYF. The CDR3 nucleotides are TGTGCCAGTAGGCCGCGGGGGGGCCCAACAGATACGCAGTATTTT.

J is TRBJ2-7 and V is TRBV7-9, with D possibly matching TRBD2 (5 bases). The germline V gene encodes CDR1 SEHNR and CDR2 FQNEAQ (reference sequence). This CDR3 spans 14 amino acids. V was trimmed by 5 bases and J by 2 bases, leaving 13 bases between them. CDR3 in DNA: TGTGCCAGCAGCCCCCCGGCGGGTCCCTACGAGCAGTACGTC. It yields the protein CASSPPAGPYEQYV.

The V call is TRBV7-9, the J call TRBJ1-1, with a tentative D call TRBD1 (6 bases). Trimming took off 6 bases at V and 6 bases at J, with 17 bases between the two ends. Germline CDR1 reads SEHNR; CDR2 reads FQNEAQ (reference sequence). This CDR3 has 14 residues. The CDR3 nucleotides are TGTGCCAGCAGAAGCGACAGGACCCTCGCTGAAGCTTTCTTT. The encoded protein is CASRSDRTLAEAFF.

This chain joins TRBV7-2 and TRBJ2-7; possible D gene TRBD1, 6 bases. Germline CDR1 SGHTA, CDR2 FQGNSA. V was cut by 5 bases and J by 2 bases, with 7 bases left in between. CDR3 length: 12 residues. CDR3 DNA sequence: TGTGCCAGCAGCCGGGACACCTACGAGCAGTACTTC. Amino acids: CASSRDTYEQYF.

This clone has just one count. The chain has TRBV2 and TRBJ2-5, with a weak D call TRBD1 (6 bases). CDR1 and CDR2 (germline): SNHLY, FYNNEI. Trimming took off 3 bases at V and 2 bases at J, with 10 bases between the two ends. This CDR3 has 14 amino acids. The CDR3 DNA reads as TGTGCCAGCAGTGACCGCCAGGGGCAAGAGACCCAGTACTTC. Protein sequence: CASSDRQGQETQYF.